This paragraph covers one TCR beta chain sequence. The target antigen is unknown. Clones were sequenced by immunoSEQ multiplex PCR, and TCRdb holds only the in-frame ones, with some missing. The profile shows fewer than 100,000 clones, approximately 94% of them singletons. Germline-derived CDR1 and CDR2 are SQVTM and ANQGSEA. CDR3 length: 13 amino acids. V gave up 6 bases and J gave up 0 bases, with 11 bases separating them. This sample is drawn from a study of PD-1 blockade in classical Hodgkin lymphoma. Study observations and caveats: According to reports, newly diagnosed patients had lower baseline TCR diversity than healthy donors, and relapsed/refractory patients had lower baseline TCR diversity still. After ASCT, patients who started nivolumab under 1 year later were excluded.

Time point in this sample: cycle 4 day 1 (C4D1), after about 6 weeks of nivolumab. Every patient experienced relapse after autologous stem cell transplantation, and brentuximab vedotin exposure varied. Relapsed/refractory classical Hodgkin lymphoma patients had complete, partial or progressive responses. The TCR comes from a human donor with classical Hodgkin lymphoma. Sequencing used peripheral blood mononuclear cells (PBMCs), obtained before the fourth cycle of nivolumab. The chain recombines TRBV29-1 with TRBJ1-1; D is unclear. The CDR3 DNA is TGCAGCGTCTCTCGGGTTATGAACACTGAAGCTTTCTTT. Amino acids: CSVSRVMNTEAFF.